A single T cell receptor (beta chain) is shown here with its context. As yet, its antigen is unknown. This sample stems from a study of T cell responses to AZD1222 COVID-19 vaccine. The CDR3 consists of 16 residues. The ends lost 0 bases at V and 6 bases at J; junction bases unmatched: 12. Germline loops: CDR1 SGHTS, CDR2 YDEGEE. General study findings and limits: Vaccine-associated CD4 TCRs ranged over spike, dominating at 160-218 and 743-854.

Using immunoSEQ multiplex PCR, the repertoire was profiled, and TCRdb retains in-frame clones only, with some absent. The profile shows around 120,000 clones, 80% to 90% of them singletons. The sample consisted of peripheral blood, taken on day 0 of MenACWY control vaccination. This clonotype originated in an adult in good health. The chain employs TRBV5-8 and TRBJ2-7; TRBD1 agrees at 7 bases. CDR3 residues: CASSLALTGKAAEQYF. DNA of the CDR3: TGTGCCAGCAGCTTGGCCTTGACAGGGAAGGCGGCCGAGCAGTACTTC.